Listed below are T cell receptor beta chains from one sample, sequenced in a study of T cell responses to AZD1222 COVID-19 vaccine. Measured with immunoSEQ multiplex PCR; TCRdb has only the in-frame clones, and not every one. Here the sample spans about 160,000 clones, under 95% being singletons. The specimen was peripheral blood, collected 28 days after the second AZD1222 dose. The source is an adult who received the AZD1222 COVID-19 vaccine. The CDR3 runs from the conserved cysteine through the conserved F or W. D genes are given only for firm matches. Some rows have no size entry. The others give once, few or many, or a class for an expanded clone.

j_call,v_call,clone_size,d_call,cdr3_aa,cdr3_nt
TRBJ1-2,TRBV18,NA,NA,CASSQTPINYGYTF,TGTGCCAGCTCACAAACACCTATTAACTATGGCTACACCTTC
TRBJ2-2,TRBV19,NA,NA,CASSMYGTSNTGELFF,TGTGCCAGTAGTATGTACGGGACATCGAACACCGGGGAGCTGTTTTTT
TRBJ1-2,TRBV6-5,NA,TRBD1,CATSDRGYGYTF,TGTGCCACCTCGGACAGGGGGTATGGCTACACCTTC
TRBJ2-1,TRBV6-8,NA,NA,CASRDGAYEQFF,TGTGCCAGCCGGGACGGGGCGTATGAGCAGTTCTTC
TRBJ1-2,TRBV25-1,NA,NA,CASSPPGPAGYGYTF,TGTGCCAGCAGTCCTCCCGGACCGGCGGGCTATGGCTACACCTTC
TRBJ1-1,TRBV7-9,NA,NA,CASSPSRGNTEAFF,TGTGCCAGCAGCCCTAGTCGGGGTAACACTGAAGCTTTCTTT
TRBJ1-1,TRBV18,NA,NA,CASSPRGGDTEAFF,TGTGCCAGCTCACCAAGGGGAGGGGACACTGAAGCTTTCTTT
TRBJ1-3,TRBV11-2,NA,TRBD1,CASRHSPGQGASGNTIYF,TGTGCCAGCAGACACAGTCCGGGACAGGGGGCTTCCGGAAACACCATATATTTT
TRBJ2-5,TRBV7-9,NA,NA,CASSLLLGLSQETQYF,TGTGCCAGCAGCCTCCTCCTCGGGCTTTCACAAGAGACCCAGTACTTC
TRBJ2-6,TRBV4-1,NA,NA,CASSQGRAGANVLTF,TGCGCCAGCAGCCAAGGAAGGGCCGGGGCCAACGTCCTGACTTTC
TRBJ1-4,TRBV5-8,NA,TRBD1,CASSHGQGGEKLFF,TGTGCCAGCAGCCACGGACAGGGTGGTGAAAAACTGTTTTTT
TRBJ2-1,TRBV5-1,NA,TRBD1,CASSTGTGGNEQFF,TGCGCCAGCAGCACCGGGACAGGGGGCAATGAGCAGTTCTTC
TRBJ2-3,TRBV3-1/TRBV3-2,NA,NA,CASSPLGGDTQYF,TGTGCCAGCAGCCCCCTCGGCGGGGATACGCAGTATTTT
TRBJ2-2,TRBV23-1,once,TRBD2,CASSSPGLAGGPGTGELFF,TGCGCCAGCAGTTCCCCGGGACTAGCGGGGGGGCCTGGCACCGGGGAGCTGTTTTTT
TRBJ1-1,TRBV6-5,NA,TRBD1,CASSYSDRGTEAFF,TGTGCCAGCAGTTATTCGGACAGGGGCACTGAAGCTTTCTTT
TRBJ1-6,TRBV6-5,NA,NA,CASTRGRVDSPLHF,TGTGCCAGCACTCGGGGGAGGGTTGATTCACCCCTCCACTTT
TRBJ1-2,TRBV12-3/TRBV12-4,NA,NA,CASSRQDLYGYTF,TGTGCCAGCAGCCGACAGGACCTCTATGGCTACACCTTC
TRBJ2-1,TRBV4-2,NA,TRBD2,CASSKTSGVGEQFF,TGTGCCAGCAGCAAGACTAGCGGGGTGGGTGAGCAGTTCTTC
TRBJ1-6,TRBV19,NA,NA,CASSFGTTGSPLHF,TGTGCCAGTAGTTTCGGGACCACGGGTTCACCCCTCCACTTT
TRBJ1-1,TRBV12-3/TRBV12-4,NA,NA,CASSSGPAAEAFF,TGTGCCAGCAGTTCCGGGCCGGCCGCCGAAGCTTTCTTT
TRBJ1-1,TRBV18,NA,NA,CASSEDMNTEAFF,TGTGCCAGCTCAGAGGATATGAACACTGAAGCTTTCTTT
TRBJ1-4,TRBV5-4,NA,TRBD1,CASSSGTDGEKLFF,TGTGCCAGCAGTTCCGGGACAGATGGGGAAAAACTGTTTTTT
TRBJ1-2,TRBV7-9,few,NA,CASSFLSGTNYGYTF,TGTGCCAGCAGCTTTTTGTCTGGGACTAACTATGGCTACACCTTC